This record looks at one TCR beta chain sequence and its context. Its antigen is currently unknown. The record originates from a study of lymphopenia after photon versus proton radiotherapy. Study conclusions and caveats: After the lymphocyte nadir, photon-treated repertoires showed oligoclonal expansion, especially of CD8+ Temra cells. Survival link was tested only in deceased patients; proton benefit remains a possibility. Larger post-nadir TCR diversity loss correlated inversely with survival in deceased patients. Photon-treated patients lost naive T cells and TCR diversity; proton-treated stayed stable.

CDR1 MNHEY and CDR2 SMNVEV come from the germline V gene (reference sequence). Trimming removed 5 bases from V and 0 bases from J, with 12 bases in between. The CDR3 runs to 15 residues. The protocol was immunoSEQ multiplex PCR, while the TCRdb copy is restricted to in-frame clones and leaves out a portion. The sample shows roughly 150,000 clones, approximately 91% of them seen only once. This clonotype was obtained from a man over 45 with gastric cancer. V is TRBV27 and J is TRBJ2-3; D remains unclear. The sequencing here drew on peripheral blood, taken from a patient treated with photon-based radiotherapy. The CDR3 DNA follows: TGTGCCAGCAGTCCTTATGGGCCGAGCACAGATACGCAGTATTTT. It specifies CASSPYGPSTDTQYF.